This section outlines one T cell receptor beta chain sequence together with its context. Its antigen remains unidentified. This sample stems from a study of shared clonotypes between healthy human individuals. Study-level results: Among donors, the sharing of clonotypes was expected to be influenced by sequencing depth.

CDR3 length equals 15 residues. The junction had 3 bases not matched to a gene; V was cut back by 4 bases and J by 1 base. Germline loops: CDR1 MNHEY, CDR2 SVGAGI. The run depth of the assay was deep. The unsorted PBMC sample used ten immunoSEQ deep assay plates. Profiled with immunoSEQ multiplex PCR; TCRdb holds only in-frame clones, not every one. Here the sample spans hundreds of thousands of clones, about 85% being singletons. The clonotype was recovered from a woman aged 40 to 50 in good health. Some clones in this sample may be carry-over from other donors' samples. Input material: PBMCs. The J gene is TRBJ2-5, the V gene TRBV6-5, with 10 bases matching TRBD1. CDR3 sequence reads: CASSFRTGGQETQYF. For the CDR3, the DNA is TGTGCCAGCAGTTTTCGGACAGGGGGCCAAGAGACCCAGTACTTC.